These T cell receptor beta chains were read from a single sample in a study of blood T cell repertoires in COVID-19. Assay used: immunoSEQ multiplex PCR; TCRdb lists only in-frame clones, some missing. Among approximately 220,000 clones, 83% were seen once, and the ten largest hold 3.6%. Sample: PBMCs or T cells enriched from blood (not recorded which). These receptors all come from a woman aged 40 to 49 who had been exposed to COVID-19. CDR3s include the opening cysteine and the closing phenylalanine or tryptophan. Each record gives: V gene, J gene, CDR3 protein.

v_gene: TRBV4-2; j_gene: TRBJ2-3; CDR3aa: CASSQEGKTSGSTDTQYF
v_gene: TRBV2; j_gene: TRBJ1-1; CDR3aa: CASKPQGKDTEAFF
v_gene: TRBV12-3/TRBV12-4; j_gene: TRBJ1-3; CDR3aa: CATEPNSGNTIYF
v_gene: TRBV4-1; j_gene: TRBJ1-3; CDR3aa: CASSQVQGGLPSGNTIYF
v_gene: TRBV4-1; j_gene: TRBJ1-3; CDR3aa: CASSQAGSSGNTIYF
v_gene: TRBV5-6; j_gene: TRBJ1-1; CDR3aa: CASSFQSRWNTEAFF
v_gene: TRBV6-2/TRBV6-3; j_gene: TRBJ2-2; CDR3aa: CASRPTGAGTGELFF
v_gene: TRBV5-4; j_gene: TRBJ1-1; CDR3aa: CASSRSSEGNTEAFF
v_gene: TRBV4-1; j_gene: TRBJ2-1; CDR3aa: CASSQAGGLVYEQFF
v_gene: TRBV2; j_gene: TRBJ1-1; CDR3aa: CASRGESPPEAFF
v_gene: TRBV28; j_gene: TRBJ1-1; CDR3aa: CASSSSQGAGWTEAFF
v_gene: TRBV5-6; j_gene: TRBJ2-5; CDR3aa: CASSFPGDQETQYF
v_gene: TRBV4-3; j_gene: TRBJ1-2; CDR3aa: CASSQEYAAGGYGYTF
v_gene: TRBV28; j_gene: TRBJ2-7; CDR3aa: CASSPLETPPRGYEQYF
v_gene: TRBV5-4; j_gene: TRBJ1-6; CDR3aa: CASRDTNSPLHF
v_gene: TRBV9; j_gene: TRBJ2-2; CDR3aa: CASTGRSGVTRELFF
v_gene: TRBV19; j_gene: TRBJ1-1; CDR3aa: CASSIENAGTGGRGTEAFF
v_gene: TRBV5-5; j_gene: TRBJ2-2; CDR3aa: CASSSDRGGGELFF
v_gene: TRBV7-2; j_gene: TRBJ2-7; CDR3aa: CASSLAGPPRAYEQYF
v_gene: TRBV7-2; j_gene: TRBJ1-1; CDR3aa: CASSPGGVEAFF
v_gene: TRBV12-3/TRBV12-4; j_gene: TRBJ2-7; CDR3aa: CASSLGVGSEQYF
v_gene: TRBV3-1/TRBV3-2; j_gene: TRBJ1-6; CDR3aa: CASSQTGGWNSPLHF
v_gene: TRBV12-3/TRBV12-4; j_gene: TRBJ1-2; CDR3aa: CASSLLAPRGYTF
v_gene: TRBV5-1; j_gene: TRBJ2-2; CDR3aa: CASRQGGVERTGELFF
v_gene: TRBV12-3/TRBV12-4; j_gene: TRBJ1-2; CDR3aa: CASSLAGGGGYTF
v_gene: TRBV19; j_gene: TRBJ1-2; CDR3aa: CASSIRQTAFNYGYTF
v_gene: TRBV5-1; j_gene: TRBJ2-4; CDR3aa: CASSLGTNQRGNIQYF
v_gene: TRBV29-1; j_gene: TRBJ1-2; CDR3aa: CSVEDGATSLYGYTF
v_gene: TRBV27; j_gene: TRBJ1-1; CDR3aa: CASSLVTDFNTEAFF
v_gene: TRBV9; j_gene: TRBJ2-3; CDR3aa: CASGTGTSPDTQYF
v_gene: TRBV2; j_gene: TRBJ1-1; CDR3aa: CASSDPGLGTEAFF
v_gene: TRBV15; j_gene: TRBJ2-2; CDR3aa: CATSSGLAGTGELFF
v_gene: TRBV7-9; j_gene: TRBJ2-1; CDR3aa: CASSLSGGEQFF
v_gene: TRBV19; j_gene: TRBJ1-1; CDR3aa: CASSRMDRDNTEAFF
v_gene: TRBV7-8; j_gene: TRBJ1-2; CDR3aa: CASSRDSYGYTF
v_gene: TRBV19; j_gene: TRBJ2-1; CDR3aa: CASSPPQAGGPNEQFF
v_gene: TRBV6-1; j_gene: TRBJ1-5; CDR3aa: CASSWTDSSNQPQHF